Sequencing of this T cell receptor beta chain was carried out in a study of T cell responses to AZD1222 COVID-19 vaccine. For the study at large: Doses given second, at about 4 or about 12 weeks, were pooled. Study results and limitations: The repertoires were collected only after the peak T cell response.

Method: immunoSEQ multiplex PCR; TCRdb's copy keeps in-frame clones and lacks some. There are fewer than 200,000 clones in the sample; approximately 91% occur only once, and over 1.5% lies in the top ten. This CDR3 contains 15 residues. V was pared by 2 bases and J by 10 bases, with 16 bases between. CDR1 and CDR2 (germline): SGHDT, YYEEEE. As regards this clone: The target antigen is unknown.

The clonotype originates from an adult in good health. This rearrangement joins TRBV5-6 to TRBJ1-6; TRBD1 might be the D (5 bases). The sample here was peripheral blood, taken on day 0 of AZD1222 vaccination. CDR3 sequence (DNA): TGTGCCAGCAGCTTAGCCGGGGGTTTAGTCTCACCCCTCCACTTT. It specifies CASSLAGGLVSPLHF. The complete variable domain, with remaining parts taken from reference TRBV5-6 and TRBJ1-6, reads DAGVTQSPTHLIKTRGQQVTLRCSPKSGHDTVSWYQQALGQGPQFIFQYYEEEERQRGNFPDRFSGHQFPNYSSELNVNALLLGDSALYLCASSLAGGLVSPLHFGNGTRLTVT.